What follows are 5 T cell receptor beta chains derived from one specimen sequenced in a study of cytomegalovirus exposure and HLA in healthy donors. Use of 60 Vbeta and 13 Jbeta primers characterized the PCR. The protocol was immunoSEQ multiplex PCR, while the TCRdb copy is restricted to in-frame clones and leaves out a portion. The sample lists 200,000 or so clones; around 85% were seen once. The sample comprised PBMCs. These receptors all come from a man aged 45-65 years in good health and CMV-seronegative.

This sequence joins TRBV21-1 and TRBJ1-6. TRBV21-1 is a documented pseudogene. The CDR3 is made up of 16 amino acids. In nucleotides, the CDR3 is TGTGCCAGCAGCATAAATCATGAGGCCTTTAATTCACCCCTCCACTTT. Encoded protein: CASSINHEAFNSPLHF.

The chain carries TRBV7-2 and TRBJ2-1; 11 bases are shared with TRBD2. The germline V gene has CDR1 SGHTA and CDR2 FQGNSA. The CDR3 is made up of 15 amino acids. V dropped 4 bases and J dropped 5; count of bases not matched to a gene: 4. DNA of the CDR3: TGTGCCAGCAGCTCTAGCGGGGGGCCAAACAATGAGCAGTTCTTC. It translates to CASSSSGGPNNEQFF.

The rearrangement uses TRBV20-1 and TRBJ2-7; D is ambiguous. The CDR3 loop spans 11 amino acids. Trimming took 5 bases from V and 0 from J, leaving 5 bases between them. CDR1 and CDR2 from the germline V gene are DFQATT and SNEGSKA (reference sequence). The CDR3 DNA is TGCAGTGCTCTCAGCTCCTACGAGCAGTACTTC. Translated, it gives CSALSSYEQYF.

V gene TRBV7-2 combines with J gene TRBJ2-3; unclear D gene. This CDR3 contains 12 residues. V lost 5 bases to trimming and J lost 6 bases, with 9 bases between them. The germline V gene has CDR1 SGHTA and CDR2 FQGNSA. In DNA, the CDR3 is TGTGCCAGCAGCCGAGGCGTGGATACGCAGTATTTT. Its translation is CASSRGVDTQYF.

CDR3 DNA: TGTGCCAGCAGCCAATGGGAGCAAGAGACCCAGTACTTC. It yields the protein CASSQWEQETQYF. This chain joins TRBV16 and TRBJ2-5, with TRBD2 as a possible D gene (5 bases). CDR1 is KGHSY and CDR2 is FQNENV in the germline V gene. The CDR3 is 13 amino acids. V was pared by 1 base and J by 2 bases, with 5 bases between.